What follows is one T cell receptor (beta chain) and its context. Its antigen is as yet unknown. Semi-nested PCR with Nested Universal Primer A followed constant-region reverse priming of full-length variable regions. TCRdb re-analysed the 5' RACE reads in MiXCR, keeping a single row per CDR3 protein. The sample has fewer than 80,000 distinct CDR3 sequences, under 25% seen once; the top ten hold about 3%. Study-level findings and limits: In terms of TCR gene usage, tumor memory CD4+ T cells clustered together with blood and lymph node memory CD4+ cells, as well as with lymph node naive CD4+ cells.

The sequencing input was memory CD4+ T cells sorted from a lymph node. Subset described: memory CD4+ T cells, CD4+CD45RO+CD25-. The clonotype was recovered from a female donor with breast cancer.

DNA of the CDR3: TGTGCCAGCAGCTTAGCTGGGCTCGGCGAGCAGTACTTC. Translated: CASSLAGLGEQYF. The V gene is TRBV7-2, the J gene TRBJ2-7, with D uncertain. V was shortened by 0 bases and J by 6 bases, with 9 bases between the two germline ends. Germline values: CDR1 SGHTA, CDR2 FQGNSA. The CDR3 consists of 13 residues.